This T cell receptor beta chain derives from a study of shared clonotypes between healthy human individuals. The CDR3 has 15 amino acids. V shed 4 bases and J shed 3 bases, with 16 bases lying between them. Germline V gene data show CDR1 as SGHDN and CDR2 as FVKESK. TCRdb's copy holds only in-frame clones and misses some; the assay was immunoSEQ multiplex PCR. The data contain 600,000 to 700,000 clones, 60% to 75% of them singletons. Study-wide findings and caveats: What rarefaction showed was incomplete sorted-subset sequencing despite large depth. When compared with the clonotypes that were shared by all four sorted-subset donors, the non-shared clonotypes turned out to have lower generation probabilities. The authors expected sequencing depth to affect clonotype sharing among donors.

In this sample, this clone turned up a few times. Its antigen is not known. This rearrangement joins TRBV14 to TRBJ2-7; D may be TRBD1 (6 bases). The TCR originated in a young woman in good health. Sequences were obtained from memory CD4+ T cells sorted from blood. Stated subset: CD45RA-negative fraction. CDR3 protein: CASSPHVGHLYEQYF. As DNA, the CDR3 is TGTGCCAGCAGCCCTCACGTGGGACACCTCTACGAGCAGTACTTC.